These 32 T cell receptor beta chains share one sample of origin, sequenced in a study of post-analysis software for immune sequencing data. Whole-study findings and limits: Controls had lower frequencies than patients of roughly five TRBV segments, which included TRBV5-6, TRBV5-1 and TRBV20-1.

Sequencing libraries made from TCR beta cDNA carried unique molecular identifiers. TCRdb redid the calling of the PCR reads with MiXCR, one entry per CDR3 protein. The table lists hundreds of thousands of distinct CDR3 sequences, around 47% of them singletons. The antigens of these receptors remain unknown. Sequenced sample: blood. These receptors all come from a girl aged 10 to 17 with multiple sclerosis.

The V and J genes are TRBV10-1 and TRBJ2-1; TRBD2 aligns across 7 bases. V lost 0 bases and J lost 5; bases outside the gene matches: 4. The V gene's germline CDR1 is WNHNN and CDR2 SYGVQD (reference sequence). The CDR3 sequence is 15 residues long. The CDR3 loop reads CASSESAGVHNEQFF. The CDR3 DNA sequence: TGCGCCAGCAGTGAGTCTGCGGGAGTCCACAATGAGCAGTTCTTC.

The chain is built from TRBV7-2 and TRBJ2-1; unclear D gene. The CDR3 totals 15 residues. Germline V gives CDR1 SGHTA, CDR2 FQGNSA. Trimming left V 1 base short and J 2 bases short, with 9 bases between. The CDR3 region is CASSLGYRTYNEQFF. For the CDR3, the DNA is TGTGCCAGCAGCTTAGGTTACCGAACCTACAATGAGCAGTTCTTC. The entire variable domain, with the rest obtained from reference TRBV7-2 and TRBJ2-1, is as follows: GAGVSQSPSNKVTEKGKDVELRCDPISGHTALYWYRQSLGQGLEFLIYFQGNSAPDKSGLPSDRFSAERTGGSVSTLTIQRTQQEDSAVYLCASSLGYRTYNEQFFGPGTRLTVL.

The rearrangement links TRBV20-1 to TRBJ1-4; TRBD1 matches 7 bases. Germline V CDR1 and CDR2: DFQATT, SNEGSKA (reference sequence). The CDR3 length is 13 residues. Trimming removed 5 bases from V and 7 bases from J; junction bases left unmatched: 7. The CDR3: CSAGTAGGEKLFF. In nucleotides, the CDR3 is TGCAGTGCTGGGACAGCCGGGGGTGAAAAACTGTTTTTT.

The rearrangement links TRBV7-9 to TRBJ2-1, with D possibly TRBD2 on 5 matching bases. The V end lost 6 bases, the J end lost 2 bases, and 14 bases lay between the germline ends. This CDR3 is 15 amino acids long. Per the germline V gene, CDR1 is SEHNR and CDR2 is FQNEAQ (reference sequence). CDR3 in amino acids: CASRRVSGTYNEQFF. The CDR3 bases are TGTGCCAGCAGACGTGTCAGCGGCACCTACAATGAGCAGTTCTTC.

This clonotype was observed a handful of times. J is TRBJ2-3 and V is TRBV6-6, with no clear D. The CDR3 has 16 residues. The germline V and J ends were trimmed by 7 bases and 1 base, with 18 bases remaining between them. CDR1 is MNHNY, CDR2 SVGAGI, per germline (reference sequence). CDR3 amino acids: CASTYIPGYGTDTQYF. The CDR3 nucleotides are TGTGCCAGCACATATATACCCGGGTACGGCACAGATACGCAGTATTTT.

The genes are TRBV27 and TRBJ1-4, with a possible D match to TRBD1 (5 bases). The V end was cut by 10 bases, the J end by 3 bases, with 12 bases between. Germline V gene lookup returns CDR1 MNHEY and CDR2 SMNVEV (reference sequence). The CDR3 contains 13 residues. The CDR3 DNA sequence: TGTGCCACCCGTGACAGATCTAATGAAAAACTGTTTTTT. It is translated as CATRDRSNEKLFF.

This clonotype has a handful of counts. The V gene is TRBV12-3 or TRBV12-4, the J gene TRBJ2-3; 9 bases match TRBD2. This CDR3 is 16 amino acids long. With 6 bases clipped from V and 2 bases from J, the junction kept 9 bases outside the gene matches. For the CDR3, the DNA is TGTGCCAGCAGCCGCCTAGCGGGGACTCACACAGATACGCAGTATTTT. Protein sequence: CASSRLAGTHTDTQYF.

In its sample, this clonotype was seen a few times. This sequence joins TRBV28 and TRBJ2-1, with 10 bases identical to TRBD2. Germline V CDR1 and CDR2: MDHEN, SYDVKM. V gave up 6 bases and J gave up 1 base; unmatched junction bases: 6. The CDR3 contains 16 residues. For the CDR3, the DNA is TGTGCCAGCAGACCTTCTAGCGGGAGTTCCTACAATGAGCAGTTCTTC. Its protein is CASRPSSGSSYNEQFF.

The rearrangement links TRBV21-1 to TRBJ2-2; the D call of TRBD1 is as the table states it, not checked on the DNA. TRBV21-1 has pseudogene status. This CDR3 is built from 15 residues. CDR3 sequence: CASSNHRVYTGELFF. DNA of the CDR3: TGTGCCAGCAGCAACCACAGGGTGTACACCGGGGAGCTGTTTTTT.

This clonotype has more than one count but fewer than ten. This rearrangement joins TRBV20-1 to TRBJ2-7, with D possibly matching TRBD2 (10 bases). The CDR3 is made up of 17 amino acids. The germline gives CDR1 DFQATT, CDR2 SNEGSKA (reference sequence). V was pared by 4 bases and J by 2 bases, with 24 bases between. The CDR3 protein is CSAKTGGPSGSTYEQYF. The CDR3 DNA reads as TGCAGTGCTAAGACAGGGGGTCCTAGCGGGAGCACCTACGAGCAGTACTTC.

The chain joins TRBV12-3 or TRBV12-4 to TRBJ2-5, with unresolved D. The CDR3 runs 15 residues. V was cut by 5 bases and J by 3 bases, with 16 bases left in between. The CDR3: CASSLETSTKETQYF. The CDR3, as DNA: TGTGCCAGCAGTCTCGAAACCTCAACTAAAGAGACCCAGTACTTC.

The genes are TRBV12-3 or TRBV12-4 and TRBJ2-1; tentative D call: TRBD2 (5 bases). This CDR3 contains 12 residues. Deletions cut 4 bases from V and 12 bases from J, with 13 bases between. Written as DNA, the CDR3 is TGTGCCAGCAGTTCGGGGTCTCTGGGGCAGTTCTTC. Its translation is CASSSGSLGQFF.

The chain recombines TRBV12-3 or TRBV12-4 with TRBJ1-5; D not resolved. Trimming cost V 2 bases and J 5 bases, with 10 bases left between them. This CDR3 is 14 amino acids long. The CDR3, as DNA: TGTGCCAGCAGTTTAATGGTTTTGGATCAGCCCCAGCATTTT. Protein product: CASSLMVLDQPQHF.

The chain is built from TRBV24-1 and TRBJ2-1, with D possibly TRBD2 on 6 matching bases. The CDR3 contains 18 residues. Germline-derived CDR1 and CDR2 are KGHDR and SFDVKD. V lost 3 bases and J lost 10, with 27 bases in between. CDR3 sequence reads: CATSDIPGWGTWTGEQFF. CDR3 coding DNA: TGTGCCACCAGTGATATCCCTGGGTGGGGGACTTGGACCGGAGAGCAGTTCTTC.

The chain joins TRBV15 to TRBJ1-2; D is unresolved. Per germline, CDR1 LNHNV and CDR2 YYDKDF (reference sequence). This CDR3 comprises 14 residues. The V end lost 0 bases, the J end lost 6 bases, and 11 bases lay between the germline ends. In nucleotides, the CDR3 is TGTGCCACCAGCAGAGATATCAGGAGTGATGGCTACACCTTC. Protein sequence: CATSRDIRSDGYTF. Full variable domain (remainder filled in from reference TRBV15 and TRBJ1-2): DAMVIQNPRYQVTQFGKPVTLSCSQTLNHNVMYWYQQKSSQAPKLLFHYYDKDFNNEADTPDNFQSRRPNTSFCFLDIRSPGLGDTAMYLCATSRDIRSDGYTFGSGTRLTVV.

This chain joins TRBV5-5 and TRBJ2-1, with D possibly TRBD1 on 5 matching bases. With the DNA end fitting TRBJ2-7 better, the J assignment may be wrong. The germline V gene has CDR1 SGHKS and CDR2 YYEKEE (reference sequence). CDR3 size: 15 residues. This CDR3 reads CASSPQGNSYNEQYF. The CDR3 DNA follows: TGTGCCAGCAGCCCCCAGGGAAACTCCTACAATGAGCAGTACTTC.

The genes are TRBV12-3 or TRBV12-4 and TRBJ1-6; TRBD1 is a possible D gene (5 bases). Trimming removed 6 bases at V and 4 bases at J, with 13 bases between. This CDR3 has 15 residues. CDR3 protein: CASSLDILYNSPLHF. For the CDR3, the DNA is TGTGCCAGCAGCCTGGACATCTTGTATAATTCACCCCTCCACTTT.

This clonotype turned up a few times. V usage is TRBV25-1 and J usage is TRBJ2-5; perhaps D is TRBD1 or TRBD2 (6 bases each). The end of the DNA fits TRBJ2-7 better, so the J call may be wrong. The CDR3 has 14 residues. Per germline, CDR1 MGHDK and CDR2 SYGVNS. The CDR3: CASSEFGGVDEQYF. CDR3 DNA: TGTGCCAGCAGTGAGTTCGGGGGCGTCGACGAGCAGTACTTC.

The chain has TRBV12-3 or TRBV12-4 and TRBJ1-1; D is possibly TRBD1 (6 bases). CDR3 length: 12 residues. The V end was cut by 7 bases, the J end by 7 bases, with 13 bases between. CDR3 in amino acids: CASIKAQGEAFF. CDR3 DNA sequence: TGTGCCAGCATCAAAGCACAGGGTGAAGCTTTCTTT.

The chain carries TRBV6-6 and TRBJ2-3, with a weak D call TRBD1 (6 bases). Germline V lookup: CDR1 MNHNY, CDR2 SVGAGI (reference sequence). This CDR3 is 14 amino acids long. Between the trimmed V and J ends, which lost 5 bases and 2 bases, there was a span of 11 bases. CDR3 nucleotide sequence: TGTGCCAGCAGTCCCGGACAGTACACAGATACGCAGTATTTT. Amino acid sequence: CASSPGQYTDTQYF.

This clonotype was counted between two and nine times. V gene TRBV6-4 combines with J gene TRBJ1-2; possible D gene TRBD1, 6 bases. V lost 3 bases and J 2 bases, leaving 10 bases between the germline ends. The CDR3 length is 14 residues. CDR1 MRHNA and CDR2 SNTAGT come from the germline V gene. The CDR3 DNA sequence: TGTGCCAGCAGTGAACGGCAGGGGAACTATGGCTACACCTTC. It specifies CASSERQGNYGYTF.

J is TRBJ1-5 and V is TRBV20-1, with D perhaps matching TRBD1 (6 bases). Germline V gene data show CDR1 as DFQATT and CDR2 as SNEGSKA (reference sequence). This CDR3 comprises 14 residues. The CDR3 loop reads CSASMGAVNQPQHF. DNA of the CDR3: TGCAGCGCGAGCATGGGGGCAGTAAATCAGCCCCAGCATTTT.

A word on this clonotype: One junction end disagrees with the germline gene, perhaps due to a read error. The chain carries TRBV3-1 and TRBJ1-2, with D perhaps matching TRBD1 (6 bases). From germline, CDR1 is LGHDT and CDR2 YNNKEL (reference sequence). This CDR3 is built from 15 residues. CDR3 in DNA: TGTGCCAGCAGTCAAGAGGCAACAGGGAACTATGGCTACACCTTC. It translates to CASSQEATGNYGYTF. The whole variable domain, remainder taken from reference TRBV3-1 and TRBJ1-2, is DTAVSQTPKYLVTQMGNDKSIKCEQNLGHDTMYWYKQDSKKFLKIMFSYNNKELIINETVPNRFSPKSPDKAHLNLHINSLELGDSAVYFCASSQEATGNYGYTFGSGTRLTVV.

In its sample, this clonotype was seen a few times. The chain links TRBV12-3 or TRBV12-4 to TRBJ1-2; no reliable D call. The CDR3 extends over 15 amino acids. Trimming pared 0 bases from V and 5 bases from J, leaving 13 bases between. This CDR3 reads CASSLAFGLGYGYTF. CDR3 sequence (DNA): TGTGCCAGCAGTTTAGCGTTCGGACTGGGGTATGGCTACACCTTC.

This chain links TRBV5-1 with TRBJ2-5; TRBD1 aligns across 8 bases. The CDR3 extends over 15 amino acids. Germline loops: CDR1 SGHRS, CDR2 YFSETQ. V lost 4 bases to trimming and J lost 0 bases; unmatched junction nucleotides: 5. The CDR3 sequence: CASSVRDRYQETQYF. CDR3 DNA sequence: TGCGCCAGCAGCGTCCGGGACAGGTACCAAGAGACCCAGTACTTC.

This clonotype was seen a handful of times. The chain is built from TRBV6-5 and TRBJ1-2; possible D gene TRBD1, 6 bases. The CDR3 contains 14 residues. With 1 base removed from V and 8 bases from J, the gap between germline ends came to 14 bases. Germline V CDR1 and CDR2: MNHEY, SVGAGI. CDR3 DNA sequence: TGTGCCAGCAGTTACTTCCTACAGGGAGGGGGCTACACCTTC. It is translated as CASSYFLQGGGYTF.

The V call is TRBV20-1, the J call TRBJ1-4; D unclear. Germline assignment: CDR1 DFQATT and CDR2 SNEGSKA (reference sequence). The CDR3 contains 14 residues. V dropped 1 base and J dropped 5 bases, with 11 bases sitting between them. CDR3 in amino acids: CSARAPGRNEKLFF. The CDR3, as DNA: TGCAGTGCTAGAGCCCCGGGCCGCAATGAAAAACTGTTTTTT.

This chain joins TRBV7-9 and TRBJ2-7; no clear D. The germline V gene encodes CDR1 SEHNR and CDR2 FQNEAQ (reference sequence). V lost 4 bases and J 6 bases, leaving 7 bases between the germline ends. CDR3 length: 11 amino acids. This chain's CDR3 is CASSSASEQYF. The CDR3 DNA reads TGTGCCAGCAGCTCAGCCTCCGAGCAGTACTTC.

The V call is TRBV3-1, the J call TRBJ1-2; D remains unclear. The CDR3 has 13 residues. The V gene's germline CDR1 is LGHDT and CDR2 YNNKEL (reference sequence). Trimming took 2 bases from V and 6 from J, leaving 10 bases between them. DNA for the CDR3: TGTGCCAGCAGCCAAAGACCCATTAATGGCTACACCTTC. Residues: CASSQRPINGYTF.

This clonotype was recorded a few times. V is TRBV7-2 and J is TRBJ2-3; 8 bases match TRBD2. This CDR3 has 14 residues. Germline V gene lookup returns CDR1 SGHTA and CDR2 FQGNSA. V was clipped by 5 bases and J by 8 bases; unmatched bases: 9. The DNA for the CDR3 is TGTGCCAGCAGCCGCCGGGGGGGCGAAGTTACGCAGTATTTT. Its protein product is CASSRRGGEVTQYF. The whole variable domain, remainder taken from reference TRBV7-2 and TRBJ2-3, is GAGVSQSPSNKVTEKGKDVELRCDPISGHTALYWYRQSLGQGLEFLIYFQGNSAPDKSGLPSDRFSAERTGGSVSTLTIQRTQQEDSAVYLCASSRRGGEVTQYFGPGTRLTVL.

This clonotype was found once. The rearrangement joins TRBV7-9 to TRBJ1-2; D unresolved. The CDR3 extends over 15 amino acids. Germline CDR1 SEHNR, CDR2 FQNEAQ (reference sequence). V was trimmed by 0 bases and J by 4 bases, leaving 12 bases between them. The chain's CDR3 is CASSLALAAPYGYTF. The CDR3 nucleotides read TGTGCCAGCAGCTTAGCTTTAGCCGCACCCTATGGCTACACCTTC.

The chain carries TRBV7-2 and TRBJ1-4, with D unresolved. CDR1 is SGHTA, CDR2 FQGNSA, per germline. The CDR3 loop spans 13 amino acids. Trimming pared 3 bases from V and 10 bases from J, leaving 12 bases between. The CDR3 here is CASSLGGIGKLFF. In nucleotides, the CDR3 is TGTGCCAGCAGCTTGGGAGGGATCGGAAAACTGTTTTTT. The whole variable domain, filled in from reference TRBV7-2 and TRBJ1-4, reads GAGVSQSPSNKVTEKGKDVELRCDPISGHTALYWYRQSLGQGLEFLIYFQGNSAPDKSGLPSDRFSAERTGGSVSTLTIQRTQQEDSAVYLCASSLGGIGKLFFGSGTQLSVL.